Listed below are T cell receptor beta chains from one sample, sequenced in a study of blood T cell repertoires in COVID-19. Profiled with immunoSEQ multiplex PCR; TCRdb holds only in-frame clones, not every one. Counted here are some 96,000 clones, under 90% occurring once; the ten biggest clones make up more than 10%. The sample consisted of peripheral blood. Receptors were obtained from a human donor in a cohort sampled during active COVID-19. Both conserved end residues are part of each CDR3. Fields, in order: CDR3 DNA, CDR3 protein, CDR3 length, D gene, J gene, V gene, clone size. The D gene is left open where the match is weak. Clone size, where shown, is once, few, many, or a class for clones that have expanded.

CDR3 DNA: TGTGCCAGCAGCTTAGGGACTAGCGGTAACACAGATACGCAGTATTTT; CDR3 protein: CASSLGTSGNTDTQYF; CDR3 length: 16; D gene: TRBD2; J gene: TRBJ2-3; V gene: TRBV5-4; clone size: .
CDR3 DNA: TGTGCCAGCAGCTTTTCGGGGGGTCGCAATCAGCCCCAGCATTTT; CDR3 protein: CASSFSGGRNQPQHF; CDR3 length: 15; D gene: .; J gene: TRBJ1-5; V gene: TRBV5-6; clone size: few
CDR3 DNA: TGTGCCAGCAGCGTAGTGGGGGGACGGGGCAATGAGCAGTTCTTC; CDR3 protein: CASSVVGGRGNEQFF; CDR3 length: 15; D gene: .; J gene: TRBJ2-1; V gene: TRBV9; clone size: .
CDR3 DNA: TGTGCCAGCAGTTTAAGGGGACAGGGCCCTGGGGAGCAGTACTTC; CDR3 protein: CASSLRGQGPGEQYF; CDR3 length: 15; D gene: TRBD1; J gene: TRBJ2-7; V gene: TRBV27; clone size: .
CDR3 DNA: TGTGCCAGCAGCTTATTACCCGGGAACACTGAAGCTTTCTTT; CDR3 protein: CASSLLPGNTEAFF; CDR3 length: 14; D gene: .; J gene: TRBJ1-1; V gene: TRBV7-2; clone size: once
CDR3 DNA: TGTGCCAGCAGTTTAGGCGTTGGAAACACCATATATTTT; CDR3 protein: CASSLGVGNTIYF; CDR3 length: 13; D gene: .; J gene: TRBJ1-3; V gene: TRBV12-3/TRBV12-4; clone size: .
CDR3 DNA: TGTGCCAGCAGCCGGGACAGGTACGACGAGCAGTACTTC; CDR3 protein: CASSRDRYDEQYF; CDR3 length: 13; D gene: TRBD1; J gene: TRBJ2-7; V gene: TRBV5-8; clone size: .
CDR3 DNA: TGTGCCAGCAGCCCCGGTGTGGAGCAGTACTTC; CDR3 protein: CASSPGVEQYF; CDR3 length: 11; D gene: .; J gene: TRBJ2-7; V gene: TRBV7-2; clone size: .
CDR3 DNA: TGTGCCAGCAGTTACCAGGGACAGGGATTTGTCAAAAACATTCAGTACTTC; CDR3 protein: CASSYQGQGFVKNIQYF; CDR3 length: 17; D gene: TRBD1; J gene: TRBJ2-4; V gene: TRBV6-2/TRBV6-3; clone size: .
CDR3 DNA: TGTGCCAGCAATTTGGGTCAGGGTTCCCACGAGCAGTACTTC; CDR3 protein: CASNLGQGSHEQYF; CDR3 length: 14; D gene: .; J gene: TRBJ2-7; V gene: TRBV6-6; clone size: .
CDR3 DNA: TGTGCCAGCAGTTACTCGCAGGGTACCAAGAATGAGCAGTTCTTC; CDR3 protein: CASSYSQGTKNEQFF; CDR3 length: 15; D gene: .; J gene: TRBJ2-1; V gene: TRBV6-5; clone size: .
CDR3 DNA: TGTGCCAGCAGCCAAGCCGGCCGCGGGAATTCACCCCTCCACTTT; CDR3 protein: CASSQAGRGNSPLHF; CDR3 length: 15; D gene: .; J gene: TRBJ1-6; V gene: TRBV11-2; clone size: .
CDR3 DNA: TGTGCCAGCAGCAAACAGTACTTC; CDR3 protein: CASSKQYF; CDR3 length: 8; D gene: .; J gene: TRBJ2-7; V gene: TRBV25-1; clone size: few
CDR3 DNA: TGCAGCGTTGAGCTGGGACAAAACACCGGGGAGCTGTTTTTT; CDR3 protein: CSVELGQNTGELFF; CDR3 length: 14; D gene: .; J gene: TRBJ2-2; V gene: TRBV29-1; clone size: .
CDR3 DNA: TGTGCCAGCAGCTTAGCGCGACAGGGGGCGTTTGGCTACACCTTC; CDR3 protein: CASSLARQGAFGYTF; CDR3 length: 15; D gene: TRBD1; J gene: TRBJ1-2; V gene: TRBV7-9; clone size: .
CDR3 DNA: TGTGCCAGCACTCGTAGCGGGAGGGCCAGCCCAATGCAGTACTTC; CDR3 protein: CASTRSGRASPMQYF; CDR3 length: 15; D gene: TRBD2; J gene: TRBJ2-7; V gene: TRBV28; clone size: .
CDR3 DNA: TGTGCCAGCAGAGATACAGGGGGCGCCGGCAATGAGCAGTTCTTC; CDR3 protein: CASRDTGGAGNEQFF; CDR3 length: 15; D gene: TRBD1; J gene: TRBJ2-1; V gene: TRBV27; clone size: .
CDR3 DNA: TGTGCCAGCAGTGAAGTAAGGGCCAAGGGGGGGTCCTACGAGCAGTACTTC; CDR3 protein: CASSEVRAKGGSYEQYF; CDR3 length: 17; D gene: .; J gene: TRBJ2-7; V gene: TRBV25-1; clone size: .
CDR3 DNA: TGTGCCAGCAGCCTTACCGGGACAGAGGGGGAGCAGTACTTC; CDR3 protein: CASSLTGTEGEQYF; CDR3 length: 14; D gene: TRBD1; J gene: TRBJ2-7; V gene: TRBV3-1/TRBV3-2; clone size: .
CDR3 DNA: TGTGCCAGCAGCGTAGAAGGGACTAGCGGGAGGGACATTCAGTACTTC; CDR3 protein: CASSVEGTSGRDIQYF; CDR3 length: 16; D gene: TRBD2; J gene: TRBJ2-4; V gene: TRBV9; clone size: few
CDR3 DNA: TGTGCCAGCAGCTTCCAGACAGGGGGGCATGGCTACACCTTC; CDR3 protein: CASSFQTGGHGYTF; CDR3 length: 14; D gene: TRBD1; J gene: TRBJ1-2; V gene: TRBV7-2; clone size: .
CDR3 DNA: TGTGCCAGTAGTATGTTGGGGCCTAACTATGGCTACACCTTC; CDR3 protein: CASSMLGPNYGYTF; CDR3 length: 14; D gene: .; J gene: TRBJ1-2; V gene: TRBV19; clone size: few
CDR3 DNA: TGTGCCAGCACCAACAGGGTACTTGGCTACACCTTC; CDR3 protein: CASTNRVLGYTF; CDR3 length: 12; D gene: .; J gene: TRBJ1-2; V gene: TRBV6-5; clone size: .
CDR3 DNA: TGTGCCAGCAGCGTAGTGACGGGTAGCAAGAATGAGCAGTTCTTC; CDR3 protein: CASSVVTGSKNEQFF; CDR3 length: 15; D gene: .; J gene: TRBJ2-1; V gene: TRBV9; clone size: .
CDR3 DNA: TGTGCCAGCAGCCCACCCGGAGCTTTGAACACTGAAGCTTTCTTT; CDR3 protein: CASSPPGALNTEAFF; CDR3 length: 15; D gene: .; J gene: TRBJ1-1; V gene: TRBV5-6; clone size: .
CDR3 DNA: TGTGCCAGCTCACCATTCGGACAGGGAAACATTCAGTACTTC; CDR3 protein: CASSPFGQGNIQYF; CDR3 length: 14; D gene: TRBD1; J gene: TRBJ2-4; V gene: TRBV18; clone size: .
CDR3 DNA: TGTGCCAGCAGCTTAGTGGGGGGGCCTTCCTACGAGCAGTACTTC; CDR3 protein: CASSLVGGPSYEQYF; CDR3 length: 15; D gene: .; J gene: TRBJ2-7; V gene: TRBV11-2; clone size: .
CDR3 DNA: TGTGCCAGCAGCGCTCTTGGACTAGAGGACTTTTTT; CDR3 protein: CASSALGLEDFF; CDR3 length: 12; D gene: .; J gene: TRBJ1-5; V gene: TRBV6-5; clone size: .
CDR3 DNA: TGTGCCAGTAGTCAGGGGGCTGGGACTGAAGCTTTCTTT; CDR3 protein: CASSQGAGTEAFF; CDR3 length: 13; D gene: TRBD1; J gene: TRBJ1-1; V gene: TRBV19; clone size: .
CDR3 DNA: TGTGCCAGAAGCAGAAGACAGGGTACGACGGGCTACACTTTC; CDR3 protein: CARSRRQGTTGYTF; CDR3 length: 14; D gene: TRBD1; J gene: TRBJ1-2; V gene: TRBV5-3; clone size: .
CDR3 DNA: TGTGCCAGCAGCGTAGGCCCAAACAGCTATGGCTACACCTTC; CDR3 protein: CASSVGPNSYGYTF; CDR3 length: 14; D gene: .; J gene: TRBJ1-2; V gene: TRBV9; clone size: .
CDR3 DNA: TGCGCCAGCAGCCAAGACAGGGGTTCACCCCTCCACTTT; CDR3 protein: CASSQDRGSPLHF; CDR3 length: 13; D gene: .; J gene: TRBJ1-6; V gene: TRBV4-3; clone size: .
CDR3 DNA: TGTGCCAGTAACGCCGGGTCAGATTATGGCTACACCTTC; CDR3 protein: CASNAGSDYGYTF; CDR3 length: 13; D gene: .; J gene: TRBJ1-2; V gene: TRBV19; clone size: .
CDR3 DNA: TGCGCCAGCAGCTTGGGACAGGGAGCCTACGAGCAGTACTTC; CDR3 protein: CASSLGQGAYEQYF; CDR3 length: 14; D gene: TRBD1; J gene: TRBJ2-7; V gene: TRBV5-1; clone size: few
CDR3 DNA: TGTGCTACCGTTCTGGGGGGTGGAGTGGAGCAGTTCTTC; CDR3 protein: CATVLGGGVEQFF; CDR3 length: 13; D gene: .; J gene: TRBJ2-1; V gene: TRBV12-5; clone size: .
CDR3 DNA: TGTGCCAGCAGGGCTACAGGGGGAAAACTGTTTTTT; CDR3 protein: CASRATGGKLFF; CDR3 length: 12; D gene: TRBD1; J gene: TRBJ1-4; V gene: TRBV6-4; clone size: .
CDR3 DNA: TGTGCCAGCAGCTTAGGGTCGTACCTACAAGAGACCCAGTACTTC; CDR3 protein: CASSLGSYLQETQYF; CDR3 length: 15; D gene: .; J gene: TRBJ2-5; V gene: TRBV7-9; clone size: .
CDR3 DNA: TGTGCCAGCAGCTACCTCCCCCCTAGCTCATTGCAAGAGACCCAGTACTTC; CDR3 protein: CASSYLPPSSLQETQYF; CDR3 length: 17; D gene: .; J gene: TRBJ2-5; V gene: TRBV7-2; clone size: .
CDR3 DNA: TGTGCCAGCAGCGTGGGACGGGGAATTCAGGCCCTCCACTTT; CDR3 protein: CASSVGRGIQALHF; CDR3 length: 14; D gene: .; J gene: TRBJ1-6; V gene: TRBV5-6; clone size: .
CDR3 DNA: TGTGCCAGCAGCCTATCGGAGGGTAGGTTCACTGAAGCTTTCTTT; CDR3 protein: CASSLSEGRFTEAFF; CDR3 length: 15; D gene: .; J gene: TRBJ1-1; V gene: TRBV7-9; clone size: .
CDR3 DNA: TGTGCCAGTAGTATGAGACAGGGGAATACCGGGGAGCTGTTTTTT; CDR3 protein: CASSMRQGNTGELFF; CDR3 length: 15; D gene: TRBD1; J gene: TRBJ2-2; V gene: TRBV19; clone size: few
CDR3 DNA: TGTGCCAGCAGGGCCCCCCCACGTGTCACCATATATTTT; CDR3 protein: CASRAPPRVTIYF; CDR3 length: 13; D gene: .; J gene: TRBJ1-3; V gene: TRBV7-2; clone size: .
CDR3 DNA: TGTGCCACCAGCCCCCTTGGTGCGGGGGGGCCAGCAGATACGCAGTATTTT; CDR3 protein: CATSPLGAGGPADTQYF; CDR3 length: 17; D gene: TRBD2; J gene: TRBJ2-3; V gene: TRBV15; clone size: .
CDR3 DNA: TGTGCCAGCAGCCAAGACTTTAGGCTGACAGGGAAGAACGAGCAGTACTTC; CDR3 protein: CASSQDFRLTGKNEQYF; CDR3 length: 17; D gene: TRBD1; J gene: TRBJ2-7; V gene: TRBV14; clone size: .
CDR3 DNA: TGTGCCAGCAGCCTTGGAGGGGGCCGCGATCAGCCCCAGCATTTT; CDR3 protein: CASSLGGGRDQPQHF; CDR3 length: 15; D gene: TRBD1; J gene: TRBJ1-5; V gene: TRBV7-9; clone size: few
CDR3 DNA: TGTGCCAGCAGTGAATTAGGTTCAGGGACAGGAAGTTCCGAGCAGTACTTC; CDR3 protein: CASSELGSGTGSSEQYF; CDR3 length: 17; D gene: TRBD1; J gene: TRBJ2-7; V gene: TRBV25-1; clone size: .